Listed here are 25 T cell receptor beta chains from one sample, sequenced in a study of T cell changes during pregnancy in multiple sclerosis (dated by TCRdb to the late 2010s). The library was produced with the immunoSEQ multiplex PCR assay. Here the immuneACCESS table is served through TCRdb, limited to in-frame sequences with V and J called. Missing clones are a known gap in these copies; in checked studies unresolved V genes cover under half, and the rest lacks a known reason. Recorded for this sample are approximately 44,000 clones; about nine tenths of them occurred a single time. Jointly, the top ten make up around 0.8% of the sample. This sample comprised CD4+ T cells from peripheral blood mononuclear cells, obtained before pregnancy. These receptor sequences come from a female donor with multiple sclerosis, enrolled in a pregnancy study.

This clone appeared a few times. As DNA, the CDR3 is TGTGCCAGCAGCTTGGGAATAGGACAGGGCAATCAGCCCCAGCATTTT. Translating gives CASSLGIGQGNQPQHF. The chain carries TRBV5-5 and TRBJ1-5; 7 nucleotides line up with TRBD1. This CDR3 contains 16 residues. Looked up from germline, CDR1 is SGHKS and CDR2 is YYEKEE (reference sequence). V lost 0 bases to trimming and J lost 2 bases; unmatched junction nucleotides: 5.

This clone came up once. J is TRBJ2-3 and V is TRBV7-2, with 11 bases identical to TRBD2. Losses at the gene ends were 5 bases for V and 3 bases for J; bases not matched to a gene: 10. CDR1 SGHTA and CDR2 FQGNSA come from the germline V gene. The CDR3 covers 17 residues. CDR3 coding DNA: TGTGCCAGCAGCCCGCGACTAGCGGGGATCCGAACAGATACGCAGTATTTT. Encoded protein: CASSPRLAGIRTDTQYF.

This clone was found once. This chain connects TRBV2 to TRBJ1-4; D gene uncertain. Trimming left V 0 bases short and J 7 bases short, with 12 bases between. Germline-derived CDR1 and CDR2 are SNHLY and FYNNEI. The CDR3 consists of 15 residues. The DNA of the CDR3 is TGTGCCAGCAGTGAAGCCGAGGGTTTGGGTGAAAAACTGTTTTTT. Protein: CASSEAEGLGEKLFF.

The J gene is TRBJ2-5, the V gene TRBV10-3, with 13 nucleotides matching TRBD2. The trim removed 10 bases at V and 2 bases at J, leaving 10 bases unmatched. The CDR3 is 16 residues long. CDR1 is ENHRY, CDR2 SYGVKD, per germline. CDR3 sequence: CATGTSGVVGQETQYF. CDR3 DNA: TGTGCCACCGGGACTAGCGGGGTCGTCGGGCAAGAGACCCAGTACTTC.

This clone came up a few times. The chain uses TRBV10-3 and TRBJ1-2; 9 bases fit TRBD1. The CDR3 length is 14 residues. V gave up 9 bases and J gave up 5 bases; unmatched junction bases: 10. Looked up from germline, CDR1 is ENHRY and CDR2 is SYGVKD. Here the CDR3 reads CAMSSAGQGYGYTF. CDR3 DNA: TGTGCCATGTCTAGCGCGGGACAGGGATATGGCTACACCTTC.

V gene TRBV5-6 combines with J gene TRBJ2-7; D uncertain. Germline values: CDR1 SGHDT, CDR2 YYEEEE. The CDR3 extends over 11 amino acids. The V and J ends lost 5 bases and 4 bases respectively, with 7 bases between them. CDR3 sequence reads: CASSREYEQYF. The CDR3 nucleotides read TGTGCCAGCAGTCGTGAGTACGAGCAGTACTTC.

V usage is TRBV9 and J usage is TRBJ1-3; D might be TRBD1 (5 bases). The CDR3 is 17 residues long. CDR1 is SGDLS and CDR2 is YYNGEE in the germline V gene. Trimming removed 0 bases at V and 8 bases at J, with 21 bases between. The CDR3 spells CASSVATGRGPGDTIYF. The CDR3 bases are TGTGCCAGCAGCGTAGCTACTGGGAGGGGTCCCGGGGACACCATATATTTT.

The CDR3 loop is CASSLYLGYTF. The DNA for the CDR3 is TGTGCCAGCAGTCTCTATCTTGGCTACACCTTC. V gene TRBV2 combines with J gene TRBJ1-2; no definite D call. The germline V gene has CDR1 SNHLY and CDR2 FYNNEI. The V and J ends lost 5 bases and 7 bases respectively, with 8 bases between them. CDR3 length: 11 amino acids.

This clone appeared a few times. V gene TRBV14 combines with J gene TRBJ1-1; D unresolved. Per germline, CDR1 SGHDN and CDR2 FVKESK. Trimming left V 0 bases short and J 0 bases short, with 5 bases between. The CDR3 is 14 residues long. CDR3 loop: CASSQDLMNTEAFF. The CDR3 DNA follows: TGTGCCAGCAGCCAAGATCTAATGAACACTGAAGCTTTCTTT.

The rearrangement uses TRBV5-1 and TRBJ2-5; D ambiguous. Germline lookup yields CDR1 SGHRS and CDR2 YFSETQ. The CDR3 sequence is 15 residues long. V was shortened by 0 bases and J by 2 bases, with 11 bases between the two germline ends. In DNA form, the CDR3 reads TGCGCCAGCAGCTTGGTGGGCAGTATACAAGAGACCCAGTACTTC. It translates to CASSLVGSIQETQYF.

The chain uses TRBV5-1 and TRBJ2-1; 7 bases align to TRBD1. V dropped 4 bases and J dropped 0; count of bases not matched to a gene: 7. The germline V gene encodes CDR1 SGHRS and CDR2 YFSETQ. The CDR3 sequence is 16 residues long. The CDR3 nucleotides read TGCGCCAGCAGCACCGACAGGGCGAGCTCCTACAATGAGCAGTTCTTC. This codes for CASSTDRASSYNEQFF.

J is TRBJ1-2 and V is TRBV5-6; D may be TRBD1 (6 bases). V was cut by 1 base and J by 8 bases, with 12 bases left in between. CDR3 length: 13 residues. Per germline, CDR1 SGHDT and CDR2 YYEEEE. For the CDR3, the DNA is TGTGCCAGCAGCTTGCGGGGGGCCGGCGGCTACACCTTC. As protein: CASSLRGAGGYTF.

To note about this clone: A read error may produce the germline difference seen at one junction end. Other DNA sequences in this sample translate to the same CDR3. This chain links TRBV19 with TRBJ2-1; 12 bases match TRBD2. This CDR3 has 16 residues. Germline assignment: CDR1 LNHDA and CDR2 SQIVND (reference sequence). CDR3 in amino acids: CASSTRTSGDYNEQFF. Written as DNA, the CDR3 is TGTGCCAGTAGTACCCGGACTAGCGGGGACTACAATGAACAGTTCTTC.

The chain couples TRBV7-2 to TRBJ1-5, with 7 nucleotides matching TRBD1. Germline V CDR1 and CDR2: SGHTA, FQGNSA. This CDR3 comprises 14 residues. Trimming cost V 5 bases and J 4 bases; bases outside gene matches: 5. The CDR3 nucleotides are TGTGCCAGCAGCCCCCGACAGGGAAATCAGCCCCAGCATTTT. Protein product: CASSPRQGNQPQHF.

The chain links TRBV18 to TRBJ1-1; TRBD1 agrees at 10 bases. After removal of 3 bases from V and 1 base from J, the junction contained 2 bases not matched to a gene. Per germline, CDR1 KGHSH and CDR2 LQKENI. This CDR3 comprises 15 residues. The CDR3 is CASSPGQGRNTEAFF. The CDR3 nucleotides are TGTGCCAGCTCACCGGGACAGGGGCGGAACACTGAAGCTTTCTTT.

J is TRBJ1-2 and V is TRBV7-9; 9 bases agree with TRBD1. This CDR3 comprises 17 residues. The trim removed 1 base at V and 2 bases at J, leaving 8 bases unmatched. Looked up from germline, CDR1 is SEHNR and CDR2 is FQNEAQ (reference sequence). The CDR3 coding sequence is TGTGCCAGCAGCTTAGTTCTGGGACAGGGAAAAAACTATGGCTACACCTTC. It specifies CASSLVLGQGKNYGYTF.

In this sample, this clone turned up once. This chain joins TRBV18 and TRBJ2-7, with D perhaps TRBD1 (6 bases). Germline lookup yields CDR1 KGHSH and CDR2 LQKENI. This CDR3 is 15 amino acids long. Trimming shortened V by 3 bases and J by 5 bases, and 17 bases separated the two germline ends. The CDR3 region is CASSPSVTGFHEQYF. The CDR3 nucleotides read TGTGCCAGCTCACCTTCGGTCACAGGGTTCCACGAGCAGTACTTC.

This clone came up once. The chain joins TRBV11-2 to TRBJ1-1; TRBD1 matches at 7 bases. This CDR3 comprises 14 residues. V shed 2 bases and J 5 bases; nucleotides not matched to a gene: 5. Germline loops: CDR1 SGHAT, CDR2 FQNNGV. This CDR3 reads CASSLTRGQTEAFF. The CDR3 bases are TGTGCCAGCAGCTTAACAAGGGGGCAGACTGAAGCTTTCTTT.

This rearrangement joins TRBV12-5 to TRBJ1-2, with unresolved D. Trimming cost V 1 base and J 2 bases, with 11 bases left between them. Germline V gene sequence: CDR1 LGHNT, CDR2 FRNRAP. CDR3 size: 15 residues. This CDR3 is CASGLARLGNYGYTF. The CDR3 DNA sequence: TGTGCTAGTGGTTTGGCACGTTTGGGCAACTATGGCTACACCTTC.

V is TRBV6-5 and J is TRBJ1-2; D gene uncertain. Per germline, CDR1 MNHEY and CDR2 SVGAGI. This CDR3 contains 13 residues. V lost 4 bases and J 0 bases, leaving 6 bases between the germline ends. The CDR3 nucleotides are TGTGCCAGCAGTTTCACAGCTAACTATGGCTACACCTTC. Translation gives CASSFTANYGYTF.

The CDR3 DNA sequence: TGTGCCAGCAGCTACCGGACTAGCGGGGGTACCCCCAATAGGGATACGCAGTATTTT. Translation: CASSYRTSGGTPNRDTQYF. This chain links TRBV9 with TRBJ2-3; 13 bases line up with TRBD2. The CDR3 has 19 amino acids. Germline loops: CDR1 SGDLS, CDR2 YYNGEE. The J segment lost 6 bases and the V segment lost 4 bases, leaving 17 bases of the junction unmatched.

The chain carries TRBV4-1 and TRBJ1-4, with D perhaps TRBD1 (6 bases). Germline values: CDR1 MGHRA, CDR2 YSYEKL. The length of the CDR3 is 15 residues. The germline V and J ends were trimmed by 5 bases and 0 bases, with 10 bases remaining between them. This CDR3 reads CASSSSGATNEKLFF. The DNA for the CDR3 is TGCGCCAGCAGCTCCTCAGGGGCAACTAATGAAAAACTGTTTTTT.

This chain links TRBV7-2 with TRBJ1-1; possible D gene TRBD1, 6 bases. The CDR3 consists of 15 residues. The germline V gene encodes CDR1 SGHTA and CDR2 FQGNSA. V was clipped by 5 bases and J by 4 bases, with 17 bases between them. This CDR3 is CASSPPNRAPTEAFF. As DNA, the CDR3 is TGTGCCAGCAGCCCGCCGAACAGGGCCCCCACTGAAGCTTTCTTT.

Remarks on this clone: At one boundary the junction diverges from the germline segment, which might be a read error. The chain carries TRBV19 and TRBJ2-1, with D perhaps matching TRBD1 (5 bases). CDR1 LNHDA and CDR2 SQIVND come from the germline V gene (reference sequence). There are 13 residues in the CDR3. The CDR3 DNA reads as TGTGCCAGTAGACAGGAGCAATACAATGGGCAGTTCTTC. The encoded protein is CASRQEQYNGQFF.

This clone was seen just once. The chain links TRBV6-1 to TRBJ1-5, with TRBD1 identical over 7 bases. CDR3 length equals 15 residues. V shed 0 bases and J 5 bases; nucleotides not matched to a gene: 4. CDR1 is MNHNS, CDR2 SASEGT, per germline. CDR3 nucleotides: TGTGCCAGCAGTGAAGCAGGGGGCAACCATCAGCCCCAGCATTTT. It codes for CASSEAGGNHQPQHF.